This paragraph covers one T cell receptor beta chain sequence. Clones were read by immunoSEQ multiplex PCR, and TCRdb kept only the in-frame ones, dropping some. The table records 84,000 or so clones, about 88% of them present only once. The sample comes from a study of OX40 agonist ivuxolimab in advanced cancers. Study in general: The patients got ivuxolimab, which is an agonistic anti-OX40 (CD134) antibody. Cohort: 75% to 90% men, mean age about 62, aged about 23 to 80.

This TCR was sampled from an adult with an advanced solid tumor such as melanoma, head and neck, liver or kidney cancer. Specimen: CD4+ or CD8+ T cells sorted from blood, collected in a trial of the OX40 agonist ivuxolimab.

The CDR3 DNA follows: TGCGCCAGCAGGGGCTGGGGGACAGGAGCTACGGAGGGCACAGATACGCAGTATTTT. Translation gives CASRGWGTGATEGTDTQYF. This chain connects TRBV4-1 to TRBJ2-3, with TRBD1 identical over 8 bases. The CDR3 totals 19 residues. V trimming: 6 bases; J trimming: 1 base; junction bases outside the gene matches: 18. Germline CDR1 MGHRA, CDR2 YSYEKL.